This TCR beta chain was documented in a study of somatic mutations in cytotoxic T cells in rheumatoid arthritis. Unmatched junction bases numbered 5, after V lost 0 bases and J lost 8 bases. The CDR3 is 15 residues long. Looked up from germline, CDR1 is WSHSY and CDR2 is SAAADI. Sequencing used immunoSEQ multiplex PCR; TCRdb keeps in-frame clones, though not all of them. Found here are some 9,900 clones, 70% to 90% of them singletons; the top ten hold roughly 7.1%. The rearrangement uses TRBV10-2 and TRBJ2-3, with 10 bases matching TRBD2. The sequence was collected from an adult with rheumatoid arthritis. Sequenced input: CD8+ T cells sorted from blood. CDR3 region: CASSESLAGEFTQYF. The CDR3 bases are TGCGCCAGCAGTGAGTCTCTAGCGGGGGAATTTACGCAGTATTTT.